This T cell receptor beta chain was recorded in a study of blood T cell repertoires in COVID-19. The CDR3 is 16 amino acids. CDR1 LGHDT and CDR2 YNNKEL come from the germline V gene (reference sequence). After removal of 0 bases from V and 7 bases from J, the junction contained 4 bases not matched to a gene. Sequencing used immunoSEQ multiplex PCR; TCRdb keeps in-frame clones, though not all of them. The sample shows about 220,000 clones, 84% of them seen only once. The TCR originated in a woman in her forties who had recovered from COVID-19. This chain links TRBV3-1 (or the pseudogene TRBV3-2) with TRBJ2-2; TRBD2 matches at 11 bases. The sequenced material came from PBMCs or T cells enriched from blood (not recorded which). This CDR3 is CASSQETSGIGGELFF. The CDR3 bases are TGTGCCAGCAGCCAAGAGACTAGCGGGATCGGCGGGGAGCTGTTTTTT.